This TCR beta chain was identified during a study of blood T cell repertoires in COVID-19. Study-wide background: Some COVID-19 samples were acute and others convalescent; all came from the United States, Italy and Spain. Nucleic acid was either cDNA or gDNA, and it came from T cells, B-cell-depleted T cells, or PBMCs.

V gave up 1 base and J gave up 2 bases; unmatched junction bases: 4. Per germline, CDR1 SGHDN and CDR2 FVKESK. This CDR3 comprises 15 residues. The data were produced by immunoSEQ multiplex PCR, yet TCRdb's version contains in-frame clones alone and is incomplete. The sample includes about 270,000 clones, 88% of them seen just once. This study enrolled people aged roughly 18 to 89 from around 26 US geographic areas. The chain is built from TRBV14 and TRBJ1-2, with 7 positions matching TRBD1. The origin of this receptor is a woman between 55 and 75 years old in a cohort exposed to, infected with or recovered from COVID-19 (not recorded which). The sample taken for sequencing was PBMCs or T cells enriched from blood (not recorded which). This CDR3 reads CASSQGQGLNYGYTF. The CDR3 coding sequence is TGTGCCAGCAGCCAAGGACAGGGTTTGAACTATGGCTACACCTTC. Full variable domain (outside the CDR3, taken from reference TRBV14 and TRBJ1-2): EAGVTQFPSHSVIEKGQTVTLRCDPISGHDNLYWYRRVMGKEIKFLLHFVKESKQDESGMPNNRFLAERTGGTYSTLKVQPAELEDSGVYFCASSQGQGLNYGYTFGSGTRLTVV.